One and the same sample provided the 8 T cell receptor beta chains below, sequenced in a study of shared clonotypes between healthy human individuals. Libraries were prepared by immunoSEQ multiplex PCR; TCRdb keeps only in-frame clonotypes and omits some of them. The top ten clones hold roughly 0.14% of a sample with millions of clones, more than 90% of them seen once. The sample was naive CD4+ T cells sorted from blood. Subset: CD45RA+ positively selected. Source of these receptors: a man aged 18 to 30 in good health.

A word on this clone: This CDR3 fails to terminate in the conserved phenylalanine or tryptophan, so it likely reflects a read error. V usage is TRBV29-1 and J usage is TRBJ2-7; 8 bases line up with TRBD2. V was pared by 5 bases and J by 9 bases, with 9 bases of the junction left unmatched. Germline lookup yields CDR1 SQVTM and CDR2 ANQGSEA. This CDR3 spans 12 amino acids. The CDR3 protein is CSVTTLLAGQYL. CDR3 sequence (DNA): TGCAGCGTTACTACCCTGCTAGCGGGGCAGTACCTC.

The chain couples TRBV9 to TRBJ2-3; maybe TRBD2 (5 bases). V lost 4 bases, J lost 5 bases, and 20 bases lay in between. CDR1 is SGDLS, CDR2 YYNGEE, per germline. CDR3 length: 16 amino acids. CDR3 coding DNA: TGTGCCAGCAGCACGGGGATGAACGGGTTTCTAGATACGCAGTATTTT. Translation gives CASSTGMNGFLDTQYF.

V usage is TRBV30 and J usage is TRBJ2-3; 9 positions agree with TRBD2. The CDR3 sequence is 15 residues long. V dropped 0 bases and J dropped 4; count of bases not matched to a gene: 5. Germline assignment: CDR1 GTSNPN and CDR2 SVGIG (reference sequence). The CDR3 reads CAWSVLAGVADTQYF. Here the CDR3 DNA reads TGTGCCTGGAGTGTCTTAGCGGGAGTGGCAGATACGCAGTATTTT.

This clone was detected only once. This sequence joins TRBV11-2 and TRBJ2-1, with D possibly being TRBD2 (5 bases). Germline lookup yields CDR1 SGHAT and CDR2 FQNNGV. The CDR3 consists of 12 residues. Trimming left V 7 bases short and J 8 bases short, with 12 bases between. The CDR3 reads CASTLWRDEQFF. The CDR3 DNA reads as TGTGCCAGCACCCTCTGGCGGGATGAGCAGTTCTTC.

V gene TRBV30 combines with J gene TRBJ2-3; D is undetermined. Germline values: CDR1 GTSNPN, CDR2 SVGIG (reference sequence). This CDR3 has 12 residues. The V and J ends lost 5 bases and 3 bases respectively, with 9 bases between them. Written as DNA, the CDR3 is TGTGCCTGGGACTCTCTAACAGATACGCAGTATTTT. Protein sequence: CAWDSLTDTQYF.

The chain recombines TRBV11-2 with TRBJ2-3, with 11 bases fitting TRBD2. This CDR3 is built from 19 residues. Germline V gene data show CDR1 as SGHAT and CDR2 as FQNNGV. The V gene end was trimmed by 0 bases and the J gene end by 2 bases; junction bases not matched to a gene: 10. Here the CDR3 reads CASSLDVRGTSGYTDTQYF. CDR3 sequence (DNA): TGTGCCAGCAGCTTAGATGTTCGCGGGACTAGCGGTTACACAGATACGCAGTATTTT.

This clone was counted a few times. V and J are TRBV30 and TRBJ1-1; no clear D. V was trimmed by 2 bases and J by 11 bases, leaving 12 bases between them. CDR1 is GTSNPN and CDR2 is SVGIG in the germline V gene (reference sequence). The CDR3 covers 11 residues. CDR3 residues: CAWSPGPFAFF. The CDR3 DNA is TGTGCCTGGAGTCCCGGGCCGTTTGCTTTCTTT.

In DNA, the CDR3 is TGTGCCAGTAGTATAGACCTCCGGGACAGATCTTCAAATCAGCCCCAGCATTTT. It yields the protein CASSIDLRDRSSNQPQHF. The chain couples TRBV19 to TRBJ1-5; 7 bases line up with TRBD1. Germline lookup yields CDR1 LNHDA and CDR2 SQIVND (reference sequence). With V trimmed by 0 bases and J by 4 bases, 12 bases remained unmatched. The length of the CDR3 is 18 residues.